The 12 T cell receptor beta chains below come from one sample, sequenced in a study of blood T cells in healthy people across ages. Combining a sample-barcoded 5' primer with a J-beta primer mix, a second PCR ran for roughly 7 to 11 cycles. TCRdb passed the 5' RACE reads through MiXCR, listing each CDR3 protein once. The sample carries 850,000 to 950,000 distinct CDR3 sequences, about 30% recorded once. What was sequenced was blood. Source of these receptors: a woman aged 80 or older in good health.

This clonotype has at least ten counts. This chain uses TRBV12-3 or TRBV12-4 with TRBJ2-1; 9 nucleotides line up with TRBD1. The CDR3 covers 15 residues. The trim removed 4 bases at V and 7 bases at J, leaving 8 bases unmatched. CDR3: CASSSRDRAKNEQFF. The CDR3 DNA sequence: TGTGCCAGCAGTTCCCGGGACAGGGCGAAGAATGAGCAGTTCTTC.

This clonotype was seen more than once but under ten times. The CDR3 DNA follows: TGTGCCAGCAGTGGGACTATCGACCCCTGCAATGAGCAGTTCTTC. It specifies CASSGTIDPCNEQFF. The chain uses TRBV2 and TRBJ2-1, with D perhaps TRBD2 (6 bases). CDR1 SNHLY and CDR2 FYNNEI come from the germline V gene. With 4 bases removed from V and 6 bases from J, the gap between germline ends came to 16 bases. The CDR3 length is 15 residues.

This clonotype was observed a few times. The rearrangement joins TRBV7-8 to TRBJ2-5; 12 bases align to TRBD1. Germline values: CDR1 SGHVS, CDR2 FQNEAQ. The junction had 14 bases not matched to a gene; V was cut back by 4 bases and J by 11 bases. The CDR3 length is 16 residues. The chain's CDR3 is CASSSPSGTGGDFQYF. Written as DNA, the CDR3 is TGTGCCAGCAGCTCCCCGAGCGGGACAGGGGGCGATTTTCAGTACTTC.

This clonotype was picked up many times. DNA for the CDR3: TGTGCCACCAGCACGAGAGCCTACAATGAGCAGTTCTTC. It yields the protein CATSTRAYNEQFF. This chain joins TRBV15 and TRBJ2-1; D not resolved. Germline V gene data show CDR1 as LNHNV and CDR2 as YYDKDF (reference sequence). V lost 4 bases and J lost 2, with 6 bases in between. The CDR3 sequence is 13 residues long.

The rearrangement joins TRBV24-1 to TRBJ1-2, with 9 bases aligning to TRBD1. Losses at the gene ends were 5 bases for V and 2 bases for J; bases not matched to a gene: 5. The germline V gene encodes CDR1 KGHDR and CDR2 SFDVKD. This CDR3 comprises 15 residues. CDR3 bases: TGTGCCACCAGTGCCCGGGGACAGGGAAACTATGGCTACACCTTC. This gives the protein CATSARGQGNYGYTF.

In its sample, this clonotype was seen a few times. The chain recombines TRBV20-1 with TRBJ1-6, with D perhaps TRBD1 (5 bases). Between the trimmed V and J ends, which lost 0 bases and 6 bases, there was a span of 18 bases. There are 17 residues in the CDR3. The V gene's germline CDR1 is DFQATT and CDR2 SNEGSKA (reference sequence). CDR3 protein: CSARDSTAGTSNSPLHF. CDR3 nucleotide sequence: TGCAGTGCTAGAGATTCCACGGCGGGGACCTCTAATTCACCCCTCCACTTT.

The genes are TRBV6-1 and TRBJ2-5; D is unclear. Germline CDR1 MNHNS, CDR2 SASEGT. The CDR3 is 14 residues long. V shed 4 bases and J shed 2 bases, with 11 bases lying between them. The CDR3 sequence is CASSVSRSQETQYF. The CDR3 coding sequence is TGTGCCAGCAGTGTCAGTAGATCGCAAGAGACCCAGTACTTC.

This clonotype was observed a few times. V gene TRBV12-3 or TRBV12-4 combines with J gene TRBJ1-1; tentatively, D is TRBD1 (5 bases). Trimming pared 6 bases from V and 2 bases from J, leaving 13 bases between. This CDR3 has 14 residues. CDR3 sequence: CASSKTDSNTEAFF. CDR3 nucleotide sequence: TGTGCCAGCAGCAAGACAGACTCTAACACTGAAGCTTTCTTT.

This clonotype was picked up many times. J is TRBJ1-6 and V is TRBV5-1; possible D gene TRBD1, 6 bases. Germline CDR1 and CDR2: SGHRS and YFSETQ. Trimming stripped 1 base from V and 7 bases from J, with 9 bases between. The CDR3 contains 14 residues. The CDR3 DNA is TGCGCCAGCAGCTTGAAGGACAGCAATTCACCCCTCCACTTT. It specifies CASSLKDSNSPLHF.

Points on this clonotype: A much larger clone lies one base from this, so it may be a read error. The J gene is TRBJ1-2, the V gene TRBV20-1; the match to TRBD1 covers 7 bases. The CDR3 covers 12 residues. From germline, CDR1 is DFQATT and CDR2 SNEGSKA (reference sequence). The CDR3 loop is CSATDRAYGHTF. CDR3 DNA sequence: TGCAGTGCTACTGACAGGGCCTATGGCCACACCTTC.

This clonotype was counted a few times. This chain connects TRBV28 to TRBJ1-2, with D unclear. V was clipped by 5 bases and J by 0 bases, with 13 bases between them. CDR1 and CDR2 (germline): MDHEN, SYDVKM. CDR3 length: 15 residues. The CDR3 DNA reads TGTGCCAGCAGTCGACGACTTCTAACTAACTATGGCTACACCTTC. It yields the protein CASSRRLLTNYGYTF.

This clonotype was seen many times. The rearrangement joins TRBV7-2 to TRBJ1-4, with no clear D. The CDR3 spans 13 residues. Germline V CDR1 and CDR2: SGHTA, FQGNSA. V was pared by 2 bases and J by 10 bases, with 11 bases between. The CDR3 spells CASSLSPPRKLFF. DNA for the CDR3: TGTGCCAGCAGCTTAAGTCCCCCGAGAAAACTGTTTTTT.